This is a list of T cell receptor beta chains from one sample in a study of siplizumab effects on memory and regulatory T cells. The method was immunoSEQ multiplex PCR; TCRdb's version includes in-frame clones alone and lacks a portion of them. This sample has 99,000 or so clones; about 93% occur once, and the top ten carry approximately 0.58%. Sequencing was carried out using Tregs sorted from blood. These receptors originate from a human donor in good health. CDR3s include the opening cysteine and the closing phenylalanine or tryptophan. Fields, in order: clone size, J gene, V gene, D gene, CDR3 DNA, CDR3 protein. The D gene is left open where the match is weak. Part of the rows lack a size; the others show once, few, many or a class for expanded clones.

NA	TRBJ2-3	TRBV6-1	NA	TGTGCCAGCAGTGATAGAGGCTGGGACACAGATACGCAGTATTTT	CASSDRGWDTDTQYF
NA	TRBJ1-4	TRBV19	NA	TGTGCCAGTACCATGGGGGAAAAACTGTTTTTT	CASTMGEKLFF
NA	TRBJ1-1	TRBV30	NA	TGTGCCTGGAGACTAGGGGGTTGGAACACTGAAGCTTTCTTT	CAWRLGGWNTEAFF
NA	TRBJ2-5	TRBV6-1	NA	TGTGCCAGCAGATACAGGGTACAGGGAGAGACCCAGTACTTC	CASRYRVQGETQYF
NA	TRBJ1-5	TRBV19	TRBD1	TGTGCCAGTAGAGAGGACAGGTATAGCAATCAGCCCCAGCATTTT	CASREDRYSNQPQHF
NA	TRBJ1-1	TRBV6-6	NA	TGTGCCAGCAGTTACGTATCTGAAGCTTTCTTT	CASSYVSEAFF
NA	TRBJ2-1	TRBV6-6	NA	TGTGCCAGCATCCTGAATTTTGAGCAGTTCTTC	CASILNFEQFF
NA	TRBJ2-7	TRBV11-3	TRBD2	TGTGCCAGCAGCTCTTACCGACTAGCGGGGGTCTACGAGCAGTACTTC	CASSSYRLAGVYEQYF
NA	TRBJ2-1	TRBV7-9	TRBD1	TGTGCCAGCAGCCCACAGGGGGCTAGCAACAATGAGCAGTTCTTC	CASSPQGASNNEQFF
NA	TRBJ1-5	TRBV7-9	NA	TGTGCCAGCAGCTTTAATCCAGATAGCAATCAGCCCCAGCATTTT	CASSFNPDSNQPQHF
few	TRBJ2-7	TRBV6-6	TRBD1	TGTGCCAGCAGTTTGGGACAGGGACTATACTTC	CASSLGQGLYF
NA	TRBJ2-7	TRBV4-1	NA	TGCGCCAGCAGCCAAGATCCAGGTCATGCCGAGCAGTACTTC	CASSQDPGHAEQYF
NA	TRBJ2-2	TRBV14	TRBD2	TGTGCCAGCAGCCCCTTAGCGGGTTCCGGGGAGCTGTTTTTT	CASSPLAGSGELFF
few	TRBJ1-2	TRBV10-3	NA	TGTGCCATCAGTGAGGACACAAGTGGCTACACCTTC	CAISEDTSGYTF
NA	TRBJ2-7	TRBV10-3	NA	TGTGCCATCAGTGCAGGGAAGAGGAGTGGGAACGAGCAGTACTTC	CAISAGKRSGNEQYF
NA	TRBJ2-7	TRBV19	TRBD1	TGTGCCAGTAGTACCTACGGACAGGGGGCGAGCTACGAGCAGTACTTC	CASSTYGQGASYEQYF
NA	TRBJ1-2	TRBV19	TRBD1	TGTGCCAGTAGTATACGGGGACAGGGGGTGAATGGCTACACCTTC	CASSIRGQGVNGYTF